This T cell receptor beta chain was identified in a study of cytomegalovirus exposure and HLA in healthy donors. This CDR3 spans 16 amino acids. Trimming removed 3 bases from V and 6 bases from J; junction bases left unmatched: 11. CDR1 and CDR2 from the germline V gene are MNHEY and SMNVEV (reference sequence). Broader study findings: Subsequent analysis revealed that first-cohort TCR clusters tended to co-occur in the 90 to 150 validation repertoires. Reports indicated that the classifier achieved high specificity and sensitivity in diagnosing cytomegalovirus status.

Regarding this clone: Its antigen is unidentified.

Repertoires were generated with immunoSEQ multiplex PCR, while TCRdb's copy carries only in-frame clones and drops some. The sample includes some 48,000 clones, 88% of them seen just once. The V call is TRBV27, the J call TRBJ2-1; 7 bases match TRBD1. The sequenced sample consisted of PBMCs. This TCR was sampled from a woman in her twenties or thirties in good health and CMV-seronegative. CDR3 nucleotides: TGTGCCAGCAGTTTTGTGAATACTTACAGGGGCAATGAGCAGTTCTTC. It codes for CASSFVNTYRGNEQFF.